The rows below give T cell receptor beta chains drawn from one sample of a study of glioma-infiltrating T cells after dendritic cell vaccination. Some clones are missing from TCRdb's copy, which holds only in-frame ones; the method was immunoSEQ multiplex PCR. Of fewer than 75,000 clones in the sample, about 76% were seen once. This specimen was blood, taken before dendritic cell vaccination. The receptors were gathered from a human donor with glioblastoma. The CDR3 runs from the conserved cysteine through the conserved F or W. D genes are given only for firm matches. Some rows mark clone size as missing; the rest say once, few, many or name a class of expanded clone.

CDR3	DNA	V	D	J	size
CASSSTPLRGSNYGYTF	TGTGCCAGCAGCTCCACCCCGTTACGGGGGTCTAACTATGGCTACACCTTC	TRBV7-2	NA	TRBJ1-2	few
CASSTEQYEQFF	TGTGCCAGCAGTACGGAGCAGTATGAGCAGTTCTTC	TRBV6-5	NA	TRBJ2-1	NA
CASSPSGANTGELFF	TGTGCCAGCAGTCCTAGCGGCGCGAACACCGGGGAGCTGTTTTTT	TRBV6-5	TRBD2	TRBJ2-2	NA
CASRLGLDQETQYF	TGTGCCAGCAGGTTGGGACTAGACCAAGAGACCCAGTACTTC	TRBV6-5	TRBD2	TRBJ2-5	NA
CATSRDLTGNEQFF	TGTGCCACCAGCAGAGATCTCACAGGGAATGAGCAGTTCTTC	TRBV15	NA	TRBJ2-1	NA
CASSAPTGYNEQFF	TGTGCCAGCAGCGCCCCGACAGGTTACAATGAGCAGTTCTTC	TRBV9	NA	TRBJ2-1	NA
CASGTEVNEKLFF	TGTGCCAGTGGAACAGAAGTGAATGAAAAACTGTTTTTT	TRBV19	NA	TRBJ1-4	NA
CASSLFGLVQDTQYF	TGCGCCAGCAGCTTGTTCGGACTAGTCCAAGATACGCAGTATTTT	TRBV5-1	TRBD2	TRBJ2-3	NA
CASSPTSGAAGEQFF	TGTGCCAGCAGCCCTACTAGCGGCGCGGCTGGTGAGCAGTTCTTC	TRBV6-4	TRBD2	TRBJ2-1	medium-sized
CASSSHWAGNTGELFF	TGTGCCAGCAGTTCTCACTGGGCGGGGAACACCGGGGAGCTGTTTTTT	TRBV6-5	NA	TRBJ2-2	NA
CASQVKAINSNQPQHF	TGTGCCAGTCAAGTCAAAGCCATTAATAGCAATCAGCCCCAGCATTTT	TRBV19	NA	TRBJ1-5	NA
CASSETPNQPQHF	TGCGCCAGCAGCGAAACACCTAATCAGCCCCAGCATTTT	TRBV5-1	NA	TRBJ1-5	NA
CAISGTGEAGNTIYF	TGTGCCATCAGTGGTACGGGAGAAGCGGGAAACACCATATATTTT	TRBV10-3	NA	TRBJ1-3	NA
CASNRGSYNEQFF	TGTGCCAGCAACCGGGGGAGCTACAATGAGCAGTTCTTC	TRBV6-6	NA	TRBJ2-1	NA
CASSYSPGAGQPQHF	TGTGCCAGCAGTTACTCTCCAGGGGCGGGTCAGCCCCAGCATTTT	TRBV6-6	NA	TRBJ1-5	NA
CASSIGDRGIVDTQYF	TGTGCCAGTAGTATTGGGGACAGGGGGATTGTAGATACGCAGTATTTT	TRBV19	TRBD1	TRBJ2-3	NA
CASIAGQGRNTIYF	TGTGCCAGCATCGCCGGACAGGGAAGAAACACCATATATTTT	TRBV6-5	TRBD1	TRBJ1-3	few
CASSGETNTEAFF	TGTGCCAGCAGTGGGGAGACGAACACTGAAGCTTTCTTT	TRBV2	NA	TRBJ1-1	NA
CASSFAQGSTGELFF	TGTGCCAGCAGCTTTGCCCAGGGGTCTACCGGGGAGCTGTTTTTT	TRBV11-2	NA	TRBJ2-2	NA
CASSSVGEEGEKLFF	TGTGCCAGCAGCTCAGTCGGAGAGGAGGGTGAAAAACTGTTTTTT	TRBV6-5	NA	TRBJ1-4	NA
CASSVGTSGRGYQETQYF	TGTGCCAGCAGCGTAGGGACTAGCGGGAGGGGGTACCAAGAGACCCAGTACTTC	TRBV9	TRBD2	TRBJ2-5	NA
CASSLVQGADEQFF	TGTGCCAGCAGTTTGGTACAGGGGGCAGATGAGCAGTTCTTC	TRBV27	TRBD1	TRBJ2-1	NA